The present entry profiles one TCR beta chain with its context. Its antigen remains unknown. This record belongs to a study of T cells in tuberculosis. Whole-study context: CD1B tetramers identified T cells specific for mycobacterial lipid GMM.

Study-level results: Smaller distances to GMM-specific TCRs suggested their expansion in active tuberculosis.

Sequencing used immunoSEQ multiplex PCR; TCRdb keeps in-frame clones, though not all of them. The table includes roughly 35,000 clones, 93% detected once. Germline assignment: CDR1 SGHVS and CDR2 FNYEAQ. This CDR3 has 16 residues. The V gene end was trimmed by 0 bases and the J gene end by 5 bases; junction bases not matched to a gene: 10. The sample consisted of PBMCs. The rearrangement links TRBV7-6 to TRBJ2-7, with TRBD2 matching 7 bases. The TCR sequence derives from a donor between 10 and 35 years old with latent tuberculosis or without tuberculosis infection. As DNA, the CDR3 is TGTGCCAGCAGCTTAGCGCGGGCTAGCGGTTTCCACGAGCAGTACTTC. Protein: CASSLARASGFHEQYF.